This T cell receptor beta chain was profiled in a study of identical twins. TCRdb processed the 5' RACE reads anew with MiXCR; each CDR3 protein has one entry. The table has 1,800,000 or so distinct CDR3 sequences, 32% seen once. Germline V gives CDR1 LGHNA, CDR2 YNFKEQ. This CDR3 is 15 amino acids long. The V gene end was trimmed by 0 bases and the J gene end by 11 bases; junction bases not matched to a gene: 8. The specimen was cord blood. This chain connects TRBV4-2 to TRBJ2-5; the match to TRBD2 covers 11 bases. The TCR comes from a newborn girl in good health. CDR3 loop: CASSQEGTSGNEQYF. In DNA, the CDR3 is TGTGCCAGCAGCCAAGAGGGGACTAGCGGCAATGAGCAGTACTTC.